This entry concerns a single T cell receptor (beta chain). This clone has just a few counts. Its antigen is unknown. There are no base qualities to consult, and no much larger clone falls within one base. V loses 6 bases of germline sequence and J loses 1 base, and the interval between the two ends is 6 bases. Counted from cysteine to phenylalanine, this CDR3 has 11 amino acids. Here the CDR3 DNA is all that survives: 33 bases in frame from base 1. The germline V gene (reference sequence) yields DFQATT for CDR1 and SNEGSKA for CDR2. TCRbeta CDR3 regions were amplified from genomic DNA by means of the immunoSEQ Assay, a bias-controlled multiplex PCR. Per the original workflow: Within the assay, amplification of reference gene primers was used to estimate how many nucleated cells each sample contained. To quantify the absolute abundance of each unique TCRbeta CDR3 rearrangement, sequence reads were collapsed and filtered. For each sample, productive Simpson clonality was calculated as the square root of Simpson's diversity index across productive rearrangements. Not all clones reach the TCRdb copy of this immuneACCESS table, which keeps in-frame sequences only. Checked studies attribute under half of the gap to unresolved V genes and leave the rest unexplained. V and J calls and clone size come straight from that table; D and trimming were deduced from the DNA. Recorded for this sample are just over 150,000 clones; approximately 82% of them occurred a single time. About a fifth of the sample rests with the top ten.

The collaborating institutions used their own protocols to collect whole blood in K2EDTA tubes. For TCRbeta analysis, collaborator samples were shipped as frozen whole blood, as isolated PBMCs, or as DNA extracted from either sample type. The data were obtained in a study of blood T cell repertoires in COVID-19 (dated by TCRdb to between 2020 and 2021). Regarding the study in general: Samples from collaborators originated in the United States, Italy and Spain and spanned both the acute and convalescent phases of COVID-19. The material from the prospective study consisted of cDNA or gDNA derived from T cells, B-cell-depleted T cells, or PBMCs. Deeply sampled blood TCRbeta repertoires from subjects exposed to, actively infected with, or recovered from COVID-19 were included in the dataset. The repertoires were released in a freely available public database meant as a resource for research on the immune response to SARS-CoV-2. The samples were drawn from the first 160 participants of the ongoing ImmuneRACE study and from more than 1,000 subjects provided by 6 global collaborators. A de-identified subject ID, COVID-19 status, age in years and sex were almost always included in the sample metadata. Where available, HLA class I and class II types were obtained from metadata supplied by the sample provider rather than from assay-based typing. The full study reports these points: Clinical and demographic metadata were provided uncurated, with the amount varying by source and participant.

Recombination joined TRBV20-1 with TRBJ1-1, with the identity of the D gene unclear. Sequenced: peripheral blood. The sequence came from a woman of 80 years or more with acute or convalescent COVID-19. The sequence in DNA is TGCAGTGCCGGGTCGAACACTGAAGCTTTCTTT. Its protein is CSAGSNTEAFF.